One and the same sample provided the 32 T cell receptor beta chains below, sequenced in a study of blood T cells in healthy people across ages. The authors ran a second PCR of roughly 6 to 12 cycles using a sample-barcoded 5' primer and a J-beta primer mix. TCRdb re-called the 5' RACE reads through MiXCR, storing one row per CDR3 protein. The table shows around 1,800,000 distinct CDR3 sequences, with about two fifths occurring only once. Sequencing input: blood. Every receptor here comes from a human donor in good health.

This clonotype was detected a few times. The gene calls are TRBV15 and TRBJ2-3; TRBD2 is a possible D gene (5 bases). Per the germline V gene, CDR1 is LNHNV and CDR2 is YYDKDF (reference sequence). This CDR3 is 15 amino acids long. Trimming removed 1 base from V and 0 bases from J, with 8 bases in between. CDR3 sequence (DNA): TGTGCCACCAGCAGAGTCGGGATAAGCACAGATACGCAGTATTTT. Its translation is CATSRVGISTDTQYF.

The chain uses TRBV24-1 and TRBJ2-3; D gene uncertain. Trimming took 1 base from V and 3 from J, leaving 10 bases between them. The germline CDR1 and CDR2 sequences are KGHDR and SFDVKD. The CDR3 loop spans 15 amino acids. CDR3 sequence: CATSDFGVGTDTQYF. The DNA for the CDR3 is TGTGCCACCAGTGATTTTGGGGTAGGGACAGATACGCAGTATTTT.

The gene calls are TRBV25-1 and TRBJ2-3; D is unclear. V lost 4 bases to trimming and J lost 8 bases, with 16 bases between them. The germline CDR1 and CDR2 sequences are MGHDK and SYGVNS. This CDR3 region has 14 residues. The CDR3 loop is CASSVLGRATTQYF. CDR3 sequence (DNA): TGTGCCAGCAGTGTCCTAGGACGGGCTACTACGCAGTATTTT.

This clonotype was detected only a few times. This chain uses TRBV15 with TRBJ2-6, with D possibly being TRBD2 (7 bases). Trimming took 7 bases from V and 4 from J, leaving 14 bases between them. The CDR3 runs to 15 residues. Germline V gives CDR1 LNHNV, CDR2 YYDKDF (reference sequence). In nucleotides, the CDR3 is TGTGCCACCACGGCGGGGGCGGACGGGGCCAACGTCCTGACTTTC. Translation gives CATTAGADGANVLTF.

J is TRBJ1-1 and V is TRBV5-1; 7 bases are a match to TRBD1. The CDR3 extends over 12 amino acids. Unmatched junction bases numbered 5, after V lost 3 bases and J lost 9 bases. CDR1 and CDR2 (germline): SGHRS, YFSETQ. CDR3 in amino acids: CASSWDSTQAFF. CDR3 bases: TGCGCCAGCAGCTGGGACAGCACACAAGCTTTCTTT.

The chain uses TRBV7-4 and TRBJ2-1; weak D call: TRBD2 (6 bases). The CDR3 contains 15 residues. Germline V gives CDR1 SGHVT, CDR2 SQSDAQ. Trimming took off 8 bases at V and 5 bases at J, with 19 bases between the two ends. CDR3 loop: CASVLGGLEDNEQFF. Here the CDR3 DNA reads TGTGCCAGCGTTTTGGGGGGTTTGGAGGACAATGAGCAGTTCTTC.

The rearrangement uses TRBV7-2 and TRBJ2-5; no clear D gene. The end of the DNA fits TRBJ2-7 better, so the J call may be wrong. This CDR3 has 12 residues. Germline CDR1 is SGHTA and CDR2 is FQGNSA. The CDR3 is CASSLSCNEQYF. The CDR3 coding sequence is TGTGCCAGCAGCTTAAGTTGCAACGAGCAGTACTTC.

This clonotype was observed a handful of times. This rearrangement joins TRBV6-5 to TRBJ1-1; 7 nucleotides agree with TRBD1. The germline gives CDR1 MNHEY, CDR2 SVGAGI. The J segment lost 9 bases and the V segment lost 6 bases, leaving 10 bases of the junction unmatched. The CDR3 runs 13 residues. This CDR3 is CASSSLTGTQAFF. The CDR3 bases are TGTGCCAGCAGCTCCCTGACAGGGACCCAAGCTTTCTTT.

This clonotype was recorded many times. This chain joins TRBV5-1 and TRBJ2-7; D may match TRBD1 or TRBD2 (5 bases each). CDR1 and CDR2 (germline): SGHRS, YFSETQ. With 4 bases removed from V and 6 bases from J, the gap between germline ends came to 17 bases. This CDR3 has 14 residues. CDR3: CASSLQRAGSEQYF. In nucleotides, the CDR3 is TGCGCCAGCAGCCTGCAGCGCGCAGGGAGCGAGCAGTACTTC.

This clonotype was seen a handful of times. The chain links TRBV10-3 to TRBJ1-2, with D unresolved. Germline lookup yields CDR1 ENHRY and CDR2 SYGVKD. V gave up 6 bases and J gave up 8 bases, with 16 bases separating them. The CDR3 extends over 13 amino acids. The DNA for the CDR3 is TGTGCCATCAGCCCGAGAGGAATTCACGGCTACACCTTC. The encoded protein is CAISPRGIHGYTF.

This clonotype has only a few counts. The chain recombines TRBV2 with TRBJ1-2, with TRBD1 identical over 8 bases. Unmatched junction bases numbered 6, after V lost 9 bases and J lost 9 bases. The germline gives CDR1 SNHLY, CDR2 FYNNEI. This CDR3 spans 11 amino acids. For the CDR3, the DNA is TGTGCCAGAGGACAGGGTCGGAGCTACACCTTC. This codes for CARGQGRSYTF.

Details on this clonotype: Relative to the germline gene, one junction end is altered; a read error may explain this. J is TRBJ1-4 and V is TRBV12-3 or TRBV12-4, with TRBD1 matching over 9 bases. This CDR3 is built from 14 residues. The CDR3 DNA sequence: TGTGCCGGCAGGGGGACAGGGATTGGTGAAAAACTGTTTTTT. Its protein is CAGRGTGIGEKLFF.

This clonotype was detected many times. V usage is TRBV11-1 and J usage is TRBJ2-5; D gene uncertain. The CDR3 has 14 residues. The V end was cut by 2 bases, the J end by 1 base, with 8 bases between. Germline V CDR1 and CDR2: SGHAT, FQDESV (reference sequence). The CDR3 is CASSLRQAQETQYF. As DNA, the CDR3 is TGTGCCAGCAGCTTACGGCAAGCCCAAGAGACCCAGTACTTC. The whole variable domain, remainder taken from reference TRBV11-1 and TRBJ2-5, is EAEVAQSPRYKITEKSQAVAFWCDPISGHATLYWYRQILGQGPELLVQFQDESVVDDSQLPKDRFSAERLKGVDSTLKIQPAELGDSAMYLCASSLRQAQETQYFGPGTRLLVL.

This clonotype is a singleton in its sample. As the CDR3 is not closed by the conserved phenylalanine or tryptophan, this likely results from a read error. The chain is built from TRBV7-8 and TRBJ1-4; D is unresolved. Germline V gives CDR1 SGHVS, CDR2 FQNEAQ. The CDR3 spans 14 residues. The V gene lost 0 bases and the J gene lost 8 bases, with 10 bases spanning the gap. The CDR3: CASSLARVREKLFL. The CDR3 DNA reads TGTGCCAGCAGCTTAGCTAGGGTACGGGAAAAACTGTTTTTG.

With respect to this clonotype: A much larger clone lies one base from this, so it may be a read error. V is TRBV6-6 and J is TRBJ2-7; D is unresolved. The CDR3 is made up of 11 amino acids. The germline V gene encodes CDR1 MNHNY and CDR2 SVGAGI (reference sequence). In DNA, the CDR3 is TGTGCCAGCAGTTACGTCTACGAGCAGGACTTC. Translation: CASSYVYEQDF.

The V gene is TRBV28, the J gene TRBJ2-3; D ambiguous. Germline V lookup: CDR1 MDHEN, CDR2 SYDVKM. The CDR3 loop spans 13 amino acids. The CDR3 DNA is TGTGCAACCACCCTAGTCAGCACAGATACGCAGTATTTT. Its protein is CATTLVSTDTQYF.

The V gene is TRBV6-2 or TRBV6-3, the J gene TRBJ2-5; the D is unclear. Per the germline V gene, CDR1 is MNHEY and CDR2 is SVGEGT. V lost 5 bases and J 4 bases, leaving 11 bases between the germline ends. CDR3 length equals 13 residues. DNA of the CDR3: TGTGCCAGCAGTGCCATAGGATCAGAGACCCAGTACTTC. Translated, it gives CASSAIGSETQYF.

This clonotype appeared a few times. The chain links TRBV27 to TRBJ2-7; the D gene could be TRBD1 or TRBD2 (6 bases each). The CDR3 length is 14 residues. V gave up 4 bases and J gave up 0 bases, with 10 bases separating them. The germline CDR1 and CDR2 sequences are MNHEY and SMNVEV (reference sequence). CDR3 in amino acids: CASSSGGHSYEQYF. The CDR3 DNA is TGTGCCAGCAGTTCCGGGGGCCACTCCTACGAGCAGTACTTC.

The chain has TRBV20-1 and TRBJ2-3; TRBD2 matches 13 bases. CDR1 DFQATT and CDR2 SNEGSKA come from the germline V gene (reference sequence). The CDR3 sequence is 16 residues long. V trimming: 3 bases; J trimming: 3 bases; junction bases outside the gene matches: 6. Here the CDR3 reads CSASLGLAGSTDTQYF. CDR3 sequence (DNA): TGCAGTGCTAGTTTGGGACTAGCGGGGAGTACAGATACGCAGTATTTT.

The V gene is TRBV7-9, the J gene TRBJ1-6, with D maybe TRBD1 (6 bases). This CDR3 has 14 amino acids. Germline V CDR1 and CDR2: SEHNR, FQNEAQ (reference sequence). Trimming stripped 5 bases from V and 7 bases from J, with 12 bases between. The DNA of the CDR3 is TGTGCCAGCAGCCGAGTCGGGACAAATTCACCCCTCCACTTT. The encoded protein is CASSRVGTNSPLHF.

This clonotype came up once. V gene TRBV20-1 combines with J gene TRBJ1-2, with TRBD1 identical over 8 bases. The V segment lost 6 bases and the J segment 10 bases; nucleotides outside the gene matches: 13. Germline loops: CDR1 DFQATT, CDR2 SNEGSKA (reference sequence). The CDR3 spans 13 residues. The CDR3 DNA reads as TGCAGTGCCTCCGCTCTGGACAGGGCCCCCTACACCTTC. Protein sequence: CSASALDRAPYTF.

The chain carries TRBV6-5 and TRBJ1-5; D remains unclear. The CDR3 length is 15 residues. Germline CDR1 and CDR2: MNHEY and SVGAGI. V lost 6 bases, J lost 3 bases, and 15 bases lay in between. CDR3: CASSRKGHYNQPQHF. The CDR3 bases are TGTGCCAGCAGCCGGAAGGGCCACTACAATCAGCCCCAGCATTTT.

This clonotype has just a few counts. The chain employs TRBV24-1 and TRBJ2-1, with 8 bases aligning to TRBD1. Germline CDR1 KGHDR, CDR2 SFDVKD. The CDR3 runs to 15 residues. The junction had 4 bases not matched to a gene; V was cut back by 6 bases and J by 1 base. The CDR3 sequence: CATSSRTGSYNEQFF. The DNA for the CDR3 is TGTGCCACCAGTTCAAGGACAGGGTCCTACAATGAGCAGTTCTTC.

The rearrangement links TRBV12-3 or TRBV12-4 to TRBJ2-7; 12 bases line up with TRBD2. V gave up 2 bases and J gave up 6 bases; unmatched junction bases: 2. The CDR3 is 14 residues long. The CDR3 DNA sequence: TGTGCCAGCAGTTTACTGACTAGCGGGGGCGAGCAGTACTTC. Translated: CASSLLTSGGEQYF.

This clonotype was detected many times. The rearrangement links TRBV7-2 to TRBJ1-1; no clear D gene. Germline V gene sequence: CDR1 SGHTA, CDR2 FQGNSA. The CDR3 is 13 residues long. The V and J ends lost 5 bases and 0 bases respectively, with 7 bases between them. Here the CDR3 DNA reads TGTGCCAGCAGCCCCTACATGAACACTGAAGCTTTCTTT. It encodes CASSPYMNTEAFF.

The chain couples TRBV4-2 to TRBJ2-7; maybe TRBD1 (6 bases). V lost 0 bases and J 0 bases, leaving 12 bases between the germline ends. The germline V gene has CDR1 LGHNA and CDR2 YNFKEQ. CDR3 size: 16 residues. CDR3 amino acids: CASSQERQGSSYEQYF. DNA for the CDR3: TGTGCCAGCAGCCAAGAACGTCAGGGGTCCTCCTACGAGCAGTACTTC.

The genes are TRBV5-1 and TRBJ2-7; possible D gene TRBD1, 6 bases. The germline gives CDR1 SGHRS, CDR2 YFSETQ. V was trimmed by 0 bases and J by 5 bases, leaving 12 bases between them. The CDR3 is made up of 14 amino acids. The CDR3 protein is CASSLGQAHHEQYF. The CDR3 DNA sequence: TGCGCCAGCAGCTTGGGACAGGCCCACCACGAGCAGTACTTC.

Comment on this clonotype: One base away lies a much larger clone, so this may be a sequencing read error. The CDR3 ends on some other residue instead of the conserved phenylalanine or tryptophan, so this is likely a read error. This rearrangement joins TRBV12-3 or TRBV12-4 to TRBJ2-1; 8 nucleotides agree with TRBD2. CDR3 size: 17 residues. The J segment lost 0 bases and the V segment lost 5 bases, leaving 9 bases of the junction unmatched. The CDR3, as DNA: TGTGCCAGCAGTCTTGGAGTGGGACTAGGCTCCTACAATGAGCAGTTCTGC. As protein: CASSLGVGLGSYNEQFC.

This sequence joins TRBV20-1 and TRBJ2-7; 7 bases are shared with TRBD1. V gave up 4 bases and J gave up 2 bases; unmatched junction bases: 17. This CDR3 contains 17 residues. Germline V CDR1 and CDR2: DFQATT, SNEGSKA (reference sequence). In DNA, the CDR3 is TGCAGTGCTACACCAAACAGGGGCCAGGGGCGAACCTACGAGCAGTACTTC. Protein sequence: CSATPNRGQGRTYEQYF.

This rearrangement joins TRBV6-2 or TRBV6-3 to TRBJ1-2; a weak D match, TRBD1 (6 bases). Trimming took 7 bases from V and 6 from J, leaving 27 bases between them. There are 17 residues in the CDR3. CDR1 and CDR2 from the germline V gene are MNHEY and SVGEGT. CDR3 nucleotides: TGTGCCAGCACCACGGTTTGGACAGTCCAGACCCTTCATGGCTACACCTTC. Protein: CASTTVWTVQTLHGYTF.

The genes are TRBV20-1 and TRBJ2-1; D perhaps matches TRBD2 (6 bases). Germline V gene sequence: CDR1 DFQATT, CDR2 SNEGSKA (reference sequence). V was clipped by 0 bases and J by 8 bases, with 20 bases between them. The CDR3 is made up of 16 amino acids. The CDR3 DNA reads as TGCAGTGCTAGAGATTGGATGACTAGTACGGGCGATGAGCAGTTCTTC. The encoded protein is CSARDWMTSTGDEQFF.

V usage is TRBV28 and J usage is TRBJ2-4; tentative D call: TRBD1 (5 bases). CDR3 length equals 15 residues. Trimming stripped 2 bases from V and 1 base from J, with 9 bases between. Germline-derived CDR1 and CDR2 are MDHEN and SYDVKM. DNA for the CDR3: TGTGCCAGCAGTTTACCAGGGATGGCCAAAAACATTCAGTACTTC. As protein: CASSLPGMAKNIQYF.